This T cell receptor (beta chain) was sequenced in a study of blood T cell repertoires in COVID-19. Study-level information: The analysed material was cDNA or gDNA that came from T cells, B-cell-depleted T cells, or PBMCs.

All enrollees were roughly 18 to 95 years old and from 24 US areas. All exposed participants met a person with COVID-19 within 2 weeks before entering the study. In the original analysis: Estimated nucleated cell counts came from reference gene primer amplification. The repertoire was sequenced with immunoSEQ multiplex PCR; TCRdb's copy has only in-frame clones and lacks some. V, J and clone size were drawn from that table, and D and trimming were deduced from the DNA. The data contain about 190,000 clones, about four fifths of them singletons. This CDR3 is 16 amino acids long. CDR1 and CDR2 (germline): SGHVS, FQNEAQ. V lost 4 bases and J lost 0, with 14 bases in between.

This TCR was sampled from a woman between 25 and 40 years old who had been exposed to COVID-19. Sequencing input: PBMCs or T cells enriched from blood (not recorded which). This rearrangement joins TRBV7-8 to TRBJ2-3; a weak D match, TRBD2 (6 bases). In DNA form, the CDR3 reads TGTGCCAGCAGCTCGACCCCCGGGACTAGCACAGATACGCAGTATTTT. It yields the protein CASSSTPGTSTDTQYF.